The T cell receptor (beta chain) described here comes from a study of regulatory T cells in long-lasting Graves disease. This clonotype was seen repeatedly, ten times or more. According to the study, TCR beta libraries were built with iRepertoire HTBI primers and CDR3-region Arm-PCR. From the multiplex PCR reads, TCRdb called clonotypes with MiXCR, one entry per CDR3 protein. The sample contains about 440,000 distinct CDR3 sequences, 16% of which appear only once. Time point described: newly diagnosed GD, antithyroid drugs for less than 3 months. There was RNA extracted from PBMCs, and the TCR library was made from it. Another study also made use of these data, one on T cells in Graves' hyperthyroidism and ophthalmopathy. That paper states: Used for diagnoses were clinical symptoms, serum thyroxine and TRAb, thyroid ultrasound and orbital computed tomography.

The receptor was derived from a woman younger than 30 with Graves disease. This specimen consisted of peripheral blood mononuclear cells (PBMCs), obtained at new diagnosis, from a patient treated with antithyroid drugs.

CDR3: CASSLLGYNTEAFF. Here the CDR3 DNA reads TGTGCCAGCAGCTTACTCGGTTACAACACTGAAGCTTTCTTT. The V call is TRBV11-2, the J call TRBJ1-1; D uncertain. The CDR3 is made up of 14 amino acids. V shed 2 bases and J shed 2 bases, with 9 bases lying between them. The germline CDR1 and CDR2 sequences are SGHAT and FQNNGV.